The rows below give T cell receptor beta chains drawn from one sample of a study of molecular identifiers for immune sequencing clone quantification. TCRdb reprocessed the PCR reads via MiXCR and lists one record per CDR3 protein. The table has some 680,000 distinct CDR3 sequences, approximately 24% seen once. Sequencing was done on a sample of naive CD8+ T cells from blood, with Jurkat cell RNA spiked in. Receptors originate from a human donor in good health. Some libraries in this study had Jurkat cell RNA spiked in. Each CDR3 is given with its conserved first and last residue. The D gene is left open where the match is weak. Clone size is shown for a subset of rows, as once, few, many or a class of expanded clone.

- | TRBJ1-2 | TRBV2 | many | CASSETDQANYGYTF | TGTGCCAGCAGCGAAACCGATCAGGCTAACTATGGCTACACCTTC
- | TRBJ2-5 | TRBV12-3/TRBV12-4 | many | CASSLAGTQYF | TGTGCCAGCAGTTTAGCCGGGACCCAGTACTTC
- | TRBJ1-2 | TRBV5-4 | - | CASSLGAGVNYGYTF | TGTGCCAGCAGCTTGGGCGCGGGGGTAAACTATGGCTACACCTTC
TRBD2 | TRBJ2-3 | TRBV4-3 | few | CASSQSRRGGVQDTQYF | TGCGCCAGCAGCCAAAGCCGTCGCGGGGGGGTGCAAGATACGCAGTATTTT
- | TRBJ2-3 | TRBV7-6 | many | CASSLPLGATDTQYF | TGTGCCAGCAGCTTACCATTGGGTGCCACAGATACGCAGTATTTT
- | TRBJ1-5 | TRBV19 | - | CASSIDVGTIHQPQHF | TGTGCCAGTAGTATAGACGTCGGGACAATCCACCAGCCCCAGCATTTT
- | TRBJ1-2 | TRBV13 | few | CASSLDLGSYGYTF | TGTGCCAGCAGCTTAGATCTGGGCAGCTATGGCTACACCTTC
- | TRBJ2-2 | TRBV18 | few | CASSPPRFEPNTGELFF | TGTGCCAGCTCACCACCCAGATTCGAACCGAACACCGGGGAGCTGTTTTTT
TRBD1 | TRBJ2-2 | TRBV9 | few | CASSVQTGAFTGELFF | TGTGCCAGCAGCGTACAGACAGGGGCCTTTACCGGGGAGCTGTTTTTT
- | TRBJ1-1 | TRBV7-9 | - | CASSSGGQGFWTEAFF | TGTGCCAGCAGCTCCGGCGGGCAGGGATTTTGGACTGAAGCTTTCTTT
TRBD1 | TRBJ1-1 | TRBV7-9 | many | CASSQDRWVEDTEAFF | TGTGCCAGCAGCCAGGACAGGTGGGTAGAGGACACTGAAGCTTTCTTT
- | TRBJ2-2 | TRBV11-3 | few | CASGEGTGELFF | TGTGCTAGCGGAGAAGGGACCGGGGAGCTGTTTTTT
TRBD2 | TRBJ2-7 | TRBV5-4 | many | CASSFEAGAFEQYF | TGTGCCAGCAGCTTTGAAGCGGGGGCTTTCGAGCAGTACTTC
TRBD1 | TRBJ2-7 | TRBV7-8 | - | CASSPTGVGLYEQYF | TGTGCCAGCAGCCCTACAGGGGTGGGCCTCTACGAGCAGTACTTC
- | TRBJ1-6 | TRBV19 | - | CASTWTANNSPLHF | TGTGCCAGTACCTGGACAGCCAATAATTCACCCCTCCACTTT
- | TRBJ2-1 | TRBV4-3 | - | CASSPGSGNNEQFF | TGCGCCAGCAGCCCAGGTAGCGGAAACAATGAGCAGTTCTTC
- | TRBJ2-7 | TRBV27 | few | CASSLSTGRYEQYF | TGTGCCAGCAGTCTGTCGACAGGGAGGTACGAGCAGTACTTC
- | TRBJ1-2 | TRBV19 | - | CASSISGRDYGYTF | TGTGCCAGTAGTATTTCAGGGAGAGACTATGGCTACACCTTC
- | TRBJ2-7 | TRBV4-1 | - | CASSSDRHYEQYF | TGCGCCAGCAGTTCCGACAGGCACTACGAGCAGTACTTC
TRBD1 | TRBJ2-7 | TRBV5-8 | many | CASSPGTVNEQYF | TGTGCCAGCAGTCCCGGGACAGTCAACGAGCAGTACTTC
TRBD1 | TRBJ2-1 | TRBV5-1 | many | CASSAVGQVVNEQFF | TGCGCCAGCAGCGCGGTGGGACAGGTGGTTAATGAGCAGTTCTTC
- | TRBJ2-2 | TRBV7-9 | - | CASSSRVPIIPGELFF | TGTGCCAGCAGCTCCAGGGTCCCTATTATCCCCGGGGAGCTGTTTTTT
TRBD2 | TRBJ2-1 | TRBV2 | few | CASLGTRNEQFF | TGTGCCAGCTTAGGGACTAGGAATGAGCAGTTCTTC
- | TRBJ2-7 | TRBV4-1 | few | CASSQRTAASYEQYF | TGCGCCAGCAGCCAGCGCACGGCTGCCTCCTACGAGCAGTACTTC
- | TRBJ2-2 | TRBV6-2/TRBV6-3 | few | CASSQSRAGELFF | TGTGCCAGCAGCCAGTCTAGGGCCGGGGAGCTGTTTTTT
- | TRBJ2-3 | TRBV4-1 | few | CASSPERGVSTDTQYF | TGCGCCAGCAGCCCCGAAAGGGGGGTTAGCACAGATACGCAGTATTTT
- | TRBJ2-2 | TRBV7-9 | many | CASRPAGELFF | TGTGCCAGCAGGCCGGCCGGGGAGCTGTTTTTT
- | TRBJ1-1 | TRBV4-1 | many | CASSQTGRENTEAFF | TGCGCCAGCAGCCAAACCGGCAGGGAGAACACTGAAGCTTTCTTT
- | TRBJ1-1 | TRBV10-3 | many | CAISESQGLTEAFF | TGTGCCATCAGTGAGTCGCAGGGATTGACTGAAGCTTTCTTT
TRBD2 | TRBJ2-7 | TRBV28 | many | CASSLGLAGAPLEQYF | TGTGCCAGCAGTCTGGGACTAGCGGGAGCTCCTCTTGAGCAGTACTTC
- | TRBJ2-5 | TRBV4-1 | few | CASSQAGTQYF | TGCGCCAGCAGCCAAGCTGGGACCCAGTACTTC
TRBD1 | TRBJ1-6 | TRBV30 | - | CARKKGRDRGHSPLHF | TGTGCCCGGAAGAAGGGAAGGGACAGGGGGCATTCACCCCTCCACTTT
- | TRBJ2-1 | TRBV6-2/TRBV6-3 | - | CASSYPEIYEQFF | TGTGCCAGCAGTTACCCGGAGATCTATGAGCAGTTCTTC
TRBD2 | TRBJ2-2 | TRBV19 | many | CASSIGGRGTGELFF | TGTGCCAGTAGTATTGGCGGGAGAGGTACCGGGGAGCTGTTTTTT
- | TRBJ1-3 | TRBV9 | few | CASSVGWGATIYF | TGTGCCAGCAGCGTAGGGTGGGGGGCCACCATATATTTT
TRBD2 | TRBJ2-3 | TRBV4-1 | many | CASSQTPGLAAFYF | TGCGCCAGCAGCCAGACACCGGGACTAGCGGCTTTTTATTTT
TRBD2 | TRBJ2-1 | TRBV29-1 | few | CSVAPSTSGGLYNEQFF | TGCAGCGTTGCGCCCTCGACTAGCGGGGGCCTCTACAATGAGCAGTTCTTC
- | TRBJ1-5 | TRBV7-9 | many | CASSLGYSNQPQHF | TGTGCCAGCAGCTTGGGATATAGCAATCAGCCCCAGCATTTT
TRBD2 | TRBJ2-7 | TRBV3-1 | - | CASSQIGLAVYEQYF | TGTGCCAGCAGCCAGATAGGACTAGCGGTATACGAGCAGTACTTC
- | TRBJ2-2 | TRBV3-1 | - | CARSPDVRPFTPGELFF | TGTGCCCGCAGCCCAGACGTACGCCCGTTTACCCCCGGGGAGCTGTTTTTT
TRBD1 | TRBJ1-1 | TRBV5-4 | - | CASSFPGQGGTEAFF | TGTGCCAGCAGCTTTCCAGGACAGGGGGGAACTGAAGCTTTCTTT
- | TRBJ2-3 | TRBV20-1 | - | CSARDLGGIVNTQYF | TGCAGTGCTAGAGATCTTGGCGGGATTGTGAATACGCAGTATTTT
- | TRBJ2-1 | TRBV24-1 | few | CATSHGSSYNEQFF | TGTGCCACCAGTCACGGGAGCTCCTACAATGAGCAGTTCTTC
- | TRBJ2-7 | TRBV19 | few | CASSIFNSNEQYF | TGTGCCAGTAGTATTTTTAACAGTAACGAGCAGTACTTC
TRBD2 | TRBJ2-7 | TRBV20-1 | many | CSASSYQRGALEQYF | TGCAGTGCTAGCTCCTATCAGCGGGGGGCTCTCGAGCAGTACTTC
TRBD1 | TRBJ1-5 | TRBV29-1 | many | CSVFRGRQPQHF | TGCAGCGTTTTCAGGGGGCGTCAGCCCCAGCATTTT
- | TRBJ2-5 | TRBV7-9 | many | CASSLIREETQYF | TGTGCCAGCAGCTTAATTAGAGAAGAGACCCAGTACTTC
TRBD1 | TRBJ1-5 | TRBV4-1 | - | CARRQDSGTGYQPQHF | TGCGCCCGCCGCCAAGATTCGGGGACAGGGTATCAGCCCCAGCATTTT